This T cell receptor beta chain emerged from a study of blood T cell repertoires in COVID-19 (dated by TCRdb to the early 2020s). A note on the overall study: Collaborator samples came from the United States, Italy and Spain and covered acute and convalescent phases of COVID-19. Where available, HLA class I and class II types were taken from metadata supplied by the sample provider and were not determined by assay-based typing. Sample metadata almost always included a de-identified subject ID, COVID-19 status, age in years and sex. The material from the prospective study consisted of cDNA or gDNA derived from T cells, B-cell-depleted T cells, or PBMCs. The repertoires were released in a freely available public database meant as a resource for research on the immune response to SARS-CoV-2. Deeply sampled blood TCRbeta repertoires from subjects exposed to, actively infected with, or recovered from COVID-19 were included in the dataset. Samples came from the ongoing ImmuneRACE study (first 160 participants) plus 1,254 subjects from 6 global collaborators. Summary of the overall study and its limitations: The amount of clinical and demographic metadata varied by source and participant and was provided uncurated.

One collaborating source in Seattle enrolled patients while the patients were actively infected and followed the patients over time throughout the course of disease. Collaborating institutions collected whole blood in K2EDTA tubes following their own protocols. For TCRbeta analysis, collaborator samples were shipped as frozen whole blood, as isolated PBMCs, or as DNA extracted from either sample type. TCRbeta CDR3 regions were amplified from genomic DNA by means of the immunoSEQ Assay, a bias-controlled multiplex PCR. The authors' analysis ran thus. The number of nucleated cells in each sample was estimated from the amplification of reference gene primers within the assay. To quantify the absolute abundance of each unique TCRbeta CDR3 rearrangement, sequence reads were collapsed and filtered. For each sample, productive Simpson clonality was calculated as the square root of Simpson's diversity index across productive rearrangements. TCRdb retrieved this table from immuneACCESS and kept in-frame rearrangements only. Not all clones are present; in checked studies, unresolved V genes account for under half, and no reason is known for the remainder. V, J and clone size were drawn from that table, and D and trimming were deduced from the DNA. The sample includes 85,000 to 100,000 clones, with around 88% observed a single time. The leading ten clones occupy 2.1% of the sample.

As to this clone: No cognate antigen has been identified for it. There are no base qualities to consult, and no much larger clone falls within one base.

The germline V gene (reference sequence) gives CDR1 as LGHDT and CDR2 as YNNKEL. The V end gives up 5 bases and the J end 6 bases, leaving 4 bases in the junction not matched to a gene. Counted from cysteine to phenylalanine, this CDR3 has 12 amino acids. Of the read, only the CDR3 DNA is kept; its 36 bases are in frame from base 1. The chain is assembled from TRBV3-1 (or the pseudogene TRBV3-2) and TRBJ2-7; 7 of the junction bases match TRBD2. The sequence derives from a man aged 45-65 years with COVID-19, enrolled during active disease. Specimen: peripheral blood. The nucleotide sequence is TGTGCCAGCAGCTCGGGACTAAGCGAGCAGTACTTC. This gives the protein CASSSGLSEQYF.